These T cell receptor beta chains were read from a single sample in a study of shared clonotypes between healthy human individuals. Produced via immunoSEQ multiplex PCR; TCRdb's table is partial and in-frame only. The repertoire consists of about 2 million clones, with about 95% occurring once and the leading ten covering roughly 1.2%. Sequenced: naive CD8+ T cells sorted from blood. Source of these receptors: a man aged 18-30 years in good health. CDR3s include the opening cysteine and the closing phenylalanine or tryptophan. Each record gives: CDR3 protein, clone size, V gene, J gene. Clone size appears in some rows only: once, few, many, or a class for an expanded clone.

CASSEALTGGANYGYTF	NA	TRBV6-1	TRBJ1-2
CASSQVSVPETQYF	once	TRBV4-1	TRBJ2-5
CASSQLGEQYF	NA	TRBV23-1	TRBJ2-7
CASSPDVQETQYF	NA	TRBV7-9	TRBJ2-5
CASSYSVAYEQYF	NA	TRBV7-2	TRBJ2-7
CASSSETSGPSYEQYF	NA	TRBV7-9	TRBJ2-7
CASSWRDRVSYGYTF	NA	TRBV5-6	TRBJ1-2
CASSQDRSAGGSYNEQFF	NA	TRBV4-3	TRBJ2-1
CASSLGGGYEQYF	NA	TRBV5-4	TRBJ2-7
CASSSSGLDLGEQFF	NA	TRBV7-9	TRBJ2-1
CASSEEPGQNYEQYF	NA	TRBV2	TRBJ2-7
CASSHRGWDEQYF	NA	TRBV6-5	TRBJ2-7
CASSYGLAGGMGTDTQYF	NA	TRBV2	TRBJ2-3
CATRTSLLNTEAFF	NA	TRBV6-5	TRBJ1-1
CASRVQGDPYEQYF	NA	TRBV28	TRBJ2-7
CATSRTEDTEAFF	NA	TRBV15	TRBJ1-1
CASREAPSSYNEQFF	once	TRBV19	TRBJ2-1